Listed here are 17 T cell receptor beta chains from one sample, sequenced in a study of Graves' ophthalmopathy and Graves' hyperthyroidism. The TCR beta CDR3 regions underwent amplification from RNA transcripts. HTBI primers primed a first-round RT-PCR, and a second-round multiplex PCR followed. Using its own MiXCR run on the multiplex PCR reads, TCRdb lists one record per CDR3 protein. The sample yields 11,000 to 15,000 distinct CDR3 sequences, 50% seen once. Sequencing was done on a sample of peripheral blood. Receptor source: a young woman with Graves' ophthalmopathy.

The gene calls are TRBV6-1 and TRBJ2-7; the match to TRBD1 covers 9 bases. Germline V gene data show CDR1 as MNHNS and CDR2 as SASEGT. This CDR3 region has 14 residues. V lost 2 bases and J lost 3; bases outside the gene matches: 2. CDR3 in DNA: TGTGCCAGCAGTGAAAACAGGGGGCGCTACGAGCAGTACTTC. Amino acids: CASSENRGRYEQYF.

This CDR3 reads CAITVSRSSLEQYF. The CDR3 coding sequence is TGTGCCATCACTGTCAGCCGTAGTTCCCTCGAGCAGTACTTC. This rearrangement joins TRBV10-3 to TRBJ2-7; D remains unclear. This CDR3 is built from 14 residues. The germline V gene has CDR1 ENHRY and CDR2 SYGVKD. The ends were cut back, 7 bases at V and 6 bases at J, with 19 bases in the middle.

This clonotype was detected ten times or more. The chain carries TRBV5-1 and TRBJ2-2; D is unclear. The germline gives CDR1 SGHRS, CDR2 YFSETQ. V was clipped by 0 bases and J by 6 bases, with 6 bases between them. The CDR3 covers 13 residues. The CDR3 reads CASSLVQAGELFF. DNA of the CDR3: TGCGCCAGCAGCTTGGTTCAGGCCGGGGAGCTGTTTTTT.

Note on this clonotype: With a much larger clone just one base away, this may be a read error. The genes are TRBV24-1 and TRBJ2-1; TRBD1 agrees at 10 bases. CDR3 length equals 16 residues. Germline V gene sequence: CDR1 KGHDR, CDR2 SFDVKD. The V and J ends lost 4 bases and 3 bases, in that order; junction bases with no gene match: 5. The CDR3 reads CATSEAWTGGYNEQFF. CDR3 nucleotides: TGTGCCACCAGTGAGGCCTGGACAGGGGGCTACAATGAGCAGTTCTTC.

Details on this clonotype: One end of the junction is discordant with germline, which a read error may explain. Here the CDR3 reads CSATTSGSITF. CDR3 coding DNA: TGCAGTGCAACGACTAGCGGGAGTATCACATTT. J is TRBJ2-3 and V is TRBV20-1; 12 bases are shared with TRBD2. Germline lookup yields CDR1 DFQATT and CDR2 SNEGSKA (reference sequence). This CDR3 is built from 11 residues.

This clonotype was seen ten or more times. The V call is TRBV19, the J call TRBJ1-2, with no clear D. The CDR3 is 11 residues long. CDR1 is LNHDA, CDR2 SQIVND, per germline (reference sequence). The V gene lost 3 bases and the J gene lost 8 bases, with 7 bases spanning the gap. The CDR3 loop reads CASSIFDGYTF. For the CDR3, the DNA is TGTGCCAGTAGTATCTTCGACGGCTACACCTTC.

This rearrangement joins TRBV7-8 to TRBJ2-5; 10 bases match TRBD1. V dropped 6 bases and J dropped 5; count of bases not matched to a gene: 9. The CDR3 is 15 amino acids. Germline V gives CDR1 SGHVS, CDR2 FQNEAQ. CDR3 coding DNA: TGTGCCAGCAGGCCTCCGGGGGGACAGGGGGAGACCCAGTACTTC. Its translation is CASRPPGGQGETQYF.

Concerning this clonotype: It is likely a read error, because the conserved phenylalanine at the end of the CDR3 is missing. The chain has TRBV2 and TRBJ2-2; D is ambiguous. The V and J ends lost 4 bases and 9 bases respectively, with 12 bases between them. This CDR3 has 13 residues. Germline V gene data show CDR1 as SNHLY and CDR2 as FYNNEI. In DNA, the CDR3 is TGTGCCAGCAGTGTAACAGCCTTGTGGGAGCTGTTTTCT. Translated, it gives CASSVTALWELFS.

This clonotype was detected many times. One end of the junction varies from germline; a read error may be responsible. The chain joins TRBV7-7 to TRBJ2-1; D is unclear. Germline V gives CDR1 SSHAT, CDR2 FNYEAQ (reference sequence). CDR3 size: 14 residues. CDR3 sequence (DNA): TGTGCTAGCAGCTTAGTATCCGGCAGCTATGAGCAGTTCTTC. Amino acids: CASSLVSGSYEQFF.

For this clonotype: This sequence may be a read error, since a much larger clone differs from it by one base. Since no conserved phenylalanine or tryptophan closes the CDR3, a read error is the likely cause. The V and J genes are TRBV7-3 and TRBJ2-3; the D gene is possibly TRBD2 (7 bases). The ends were cut back, 1 base at V and 2 bases at J, with 13 bases in the middle. Germline assignment: CDR1 SGHTA and CDR2 FQGTGA. The CDR3 loop spans 16 amino acids. This CDR3 is CASSLNGGQATDTQYV. In DNA form, the CDR3 reads TGTGCCAGCAGCTTAAACGGGGGGCAAGCCACAGATACGCAGTATGTT.

Sample share makes this clonotype medium-sized. V gene TRBV5-4 combines with J gene TRBJ2-1; TRBD2 might be the D (6 bases). The length of the CDR3 is 12 residues. CDR1 and CDR2 from the germline V gene are SGHNT and YYREEE (reference sequence). V shed 4 bases and J shed 8 bases, with 10 bases lying between them. CDR3 nucleotide sequence: TGTGCCAGCAGCCGTTGGGGGGATGAGCAGTTCTTC. Translation: CASSRWGDEQFF.

This clonotype appeared a few times. This chain connects TRBV6-5 to TRBJ2-7; D not resolved. The CDR3 consists of 15 residues. The V end lost 6 bases, the J end lost 5 bases, and 20 bases lay between the germline ends. Germline V gene data show CDR1 as MNHEY and CDR2 as SVGAGI. This CDR3 is CASRTSRTTWHEQYF. The CDR3 nucleotides are TGTGCCAGCAGAACTTCTCGGACGACCTGGCACGAGCAGTACTTC.

The V call is TRBV20-1, the J call TRBJ2-3; TRBD2 agrees at 11 bases. Germline CDR1 is DFQATT and CDR2 is SNEGSKA (reference sequence). The CDR3 has 14 amino acids. V was pared by 6 bases and J by 0 bases, with 2 bases of the junction left unmatched. The CDR3 DNA follows: TGCAGTGCGAGGACTAGCGGGAGCACAGATACGCAGTATTTT. The encoded protein is CSARTSGSTDTQYF.

This clonotype is medium-sized by share. The chain uses TRBV10-3 and TRBJ2-1; TRBD2 agrees at 7 bases. Germline CDR1 and CDR2: ENHRY and SYGVKD. J lost 6 bases, V lost 3 bases, and 2 bases had no gene match. The CDR3 runs to 13 residues. The DNA for the CDR3 is TGTGCCATCAGTGAAGGGACTACCAATGAGCAGTTCTTC. It encodes CAISEGTTNEQFF.

This clonotype was detected only a few times. V usage is TRBV4-2 and J usage is TRBJ2-3; D gene uncertain. V was clipped by 4 bases and J by 5 bases, with 10 bases between them. Germline V gene lookup returns CDR1 LGHNA and CDR2 YNFKEQ. This CDR3 is 13 amino acids long. The CDR3 DNA is TGTGCCAGCAGCCTCGCAAAAGGAGATACGCAGTATTTT. This encodes CASSLAKGDTQYF.

The chain couples TRBV12-3 or TRBV12-4 to TRBJ2-7; no firm D call. The CDR3 sequence is 12 residues long. Trimming shortened V by 5 bases and J by 1 base, and 6 bases separated the two germline ends. The CDR3 DNA reads as TGTGCCAGCAGTCAAGGGTCCTACGAGCAGTACTTC. This codes for CASSQGSYEQYF.

This clonotype was detected only a few times. V and J are TRBV20-1 and TRBJ2-5, with D perhaps TRBD1 (5 bases). Trimming shortened V by 6 bases and J by 5 bases, and 13 bases separated the two germline ends. CDR3 size: 12 residues. Germline CDR1 is DFQATT and CDR2 is SNEGSKA (reference sequence). CDR3 in DNA: TGCAGTGCCCTACAGGTTGACGAGACCCAGTACTTC. It specifies CSALQVDETQYF.